Listed below are T cell receptor beta chains from one sample, sequenced in a study of blood T cell repertoires in COVID-19. Assay: immunoSEQ multiplex PCR; the TCRdb copy retains only in-frame clones and omits some. Of about 270,000 clones in the sample, over 75% were seen once. Sequenced: PBMCs or T cells enriched from blood (not recorded which). The receptors stem from a woman in her forties or fifties with acute COVID-19. CDR3s include the opening cysteine and the closing phenylalanine or tryptophan. Fields, in order: D gene, J gene, V gene, clone size, CDR3 protein, CDR3 DNA. The D gene is left open where the match is weak. For some rows the clone size is stated as once, few or many, or as a class when expanded; others skip it.

d_gene: TRBD1; j_gene: TRBJ2-7; v_gene: TRBV3-1/TRBV3-2; abundance: .; CDR3aa: CASSHDQGQGEGEQYF; CDR3nt: TGTGCCAGCAGCCATGATCAGGGACAGGGTGAGGGCGAGCAGTACTTC
d_gene: .; j_gene: TRBJ2-2; v_gene: TRBV19; abundance: .; CDR3aa: CASSMGSNTGELFF; CDR3nt: TGTGCCAGTAGTATGGGCTCGAACACCGGGGAGCTGTTTTTT
d_gene: .; j_gene: TRBJ1-2; v_gene: TRBV12-3/TRBV12-4; abundance: once; CDR3aa: CASRTGLYGYTF; CDR3nt: TGTGCCAGCAGGACAGGTCTCTATGGCTACACCTTC
d_gene: .; j_gene: TRBJ1-6; v_gene: TRBV27; abundance: .; CDR3aa: CASRPLPLGQHNSPLHF; CDR3nt: TGTGCCAGCAGACCCCTCCCTCTGGGGCAGCATAATTCACCCCTCCACTTT
d_gene: TRBD1; j_gene: TRBJ2-2; v_gene: TRBV6-1; abundance: .; CDR3aa: CASSERVGTGAYTGELFF; CDR3nt: TGTGCCAGCAGTGAACGGGTTGGAACAGGGGCTTACACCGGGGAGCTGTTTTTT
d_gene: .; j_gene: TRBJ1-6; v_gene: TRBV3-1/TRBV3-2; abundance: .; CDR3aa: CASSQGGQSHSTLHF; CDR3nt: TGTGCCAGCAGCCAGGGCGGGCAGTCCCATAGCACCCTCCACTTT
d_gene: .; j_gene: TRBJ1-1; v_gene: TRBV18; abundance: .; CDR3aa: CASSPGQNTEAFF; CDR3nt: TGTGCCAGCTCACCGGGGCAGAACACTGAAGCTTTCTTT
d_gene: .; j_gene: TRBJ1-4; v_gene: TRBV27; abundance: .; CDR3aa: CASSFRGTNEKLFF; CDR3nt: TGTGCCAGCAGTTTCAGAGGGACTAATGAAAAACTGTTTTTT
d_gene: TRBD1; j_gene: TRBJ1-4; v_gene: TRBV7-2; abundance: .; CDR3aa: CASSLDRGGEKLFF; CDR3nt: TGTGCCAGCAGCTTAGACAGGGGTGGGGAAAAACTGTTTTTT
d_gene: .; j_gene: TRBJ1-5; v_gene: TRBV7-9; abundance: .; CDR3aa: CASSLGTGKDQPQHF; CDR3nt: TGTGCCAGCAGCTTAGGTACAGGGAAGGATCAGCCCCAGCATTTT
d_gene: .; j_gene: TRBJ1-4; v_gene: TRBV4-3; abundance: .; CDR3aa: CASSQDQGNGEKLFF; CDR3nt: TGCGCCAGCAGCCAAGATCAGGGCAACGGTGAAAAACTGTTTTTT
d_gene: TRBD2; j_gene: TRBJ2-3; v_gene: TRBV5-1; abundance: .; CDR3aa: CASSLEPGGPKSDTQYF; CDR3nt: TGCGCCAGCAGCTTGGAACCGGGGGGGCCAAAGTCCGATACGCAGTATTTT
d_gene: TRBD2; j_gene: TRBJ2-3; v_gene: TRBV5-4; abundance: .; CDR3aa: CASSLRTSGGDTQYF; CDR3nt: TGTGCCAGCAGCTTAAGGACTAGCGGGGGAGATACGCAGTATTTT
d_gene: .; j_gene: TRBJ1-1; v_gene: TRBV15; abundance: .; CDR3aa: CATSRDRGQQAFF; CDR3nt: TGTGCCACCAGCAGAGATAGGGGTCAGCAAGCTTTCTTT
d_gene: TRBD2; j_gene: TRBJ2-1; v_gene: TRBV30; abundance: .; CDR3aa: CAWSPSGEGEQFF; CDR3nt: TGTGCCTGGAGCCCTAGCGGGGAAGGTGAGCAGTTCTTC
d_gene: TRBD1; j_gene: TRBJ2-4; v_gene: TRBV29-1; abundance: .; CDR3aa: CSVRGDRVKNIQYF; CDR3nt: TGCAGCGTTAGAGGTGACAGGGTCAAAAACATTCAGTACTTC
d_gene: .; j_gene: TRBJ1-2; v_gene: TRBV7-2; abundance: .; CDR3aa: CASSLGLSANYGYTF; CDR3nt: TGTGCCAGCAGCTTAGGACTTTCAGCTAACTATGGCTACACCTTC
d_gene: TRBD1; j_gene: TRBJ1-1; v_gene: TRBV18; abundance: .; CDR3aa: CASSQGADTEAFF; CDR3nt: TGTGCCAGCTCACAGGGGGCGGACACTGAAGCTTTCTTT
d_gene: TRBD1; j_gene: TRBJ1-1; v_gene: TRBV7-2; abundance: .; CDR3aa: CASSKGQRKINTEAFF; CDR3nt: TGTGCCAGCAGCAAGGGACAGAGAAAGATCAACACTGAAGCTTTCTTT
d_gene: TRBD1; j_gene: TRBJ1-5; v_gene: TRBV19; abundance: .; CDR3aa: CASSGTGGLNQPQHF; CDR3nt: TGTGCCAGTAGTGGGACAGGAGGGTTAAATCAGCCCCAGCATTTT
d_gene: .; j_gene: TRBJ1-2; v_gene: TRBV19; abundance: .; CDR3aa: CASSTGKNYGYTF; CDR3nt: TGTGCCAGTAGTACAGGGAAAAACTATGGCTACACCTTC
d_gene: .; j_gene: TRBJ1-2; v_gene: TRBV9; abundance: .; CDR3aa: CASSEDRRLHEIDGYTF; CDR3nt: TGTGCCAGCAGCGAAGACAGGAGACTCCACGAAATAGATGGCTACACCTTC
d_gene: TRBD1; j_gene: TRBJ1-4; v_gene: TRBV2; abundance: .; CDR3aa: CASRTGTVVEKLFF; CDR3nt: TGTGCCAGCAGAACCGGGACAGTTGTTGAAAAACTGTTTTTT
d_gene: .; j_gene: TRBJ1-1; v_gene: TRBV5-8; abundance: .; CDR3aa: CASSSQGFRTEAFF; CDR3nt: TGTGCCAGCAGCTCCCAGGGGTTTAGGACTGAAGCTTTCTTT
d_gene: TRBD1; j_gene: TRBJ1-1; v_gene: TRBV6-2/TRBV6-3; abundance: many; CDR3aa: CASSHRQGAEAFF; CDR3nt: TGTGCCAGCAGTCACAGACAGGGGGCTGAAGCTTTCTTT
d_gene: TRBD1; j_gene: TRBJ2-1; v_gene: TRBV27; abundance: few; CDR3aa: CASSLSSPPGTDHNEQFF; CDR3nt: TGTGCCAGCAGTTTATCATCGCCCCCCGGGACAGACCACAATGAGCAGTTCTTC
d_gene: TRBD1; j_gene: TRBJ2-7; v_gene: TRBV5-4; abundance: .; CDR3aa: CASSLLGQGSGEQYF; CDR3nt: TGTGCCAGCAGCTTGTTGGGACAGGGGTCGGGGGAGCAGTACTTC
d_gene: .; j_gene: TRBJ1-5; v_gene: TRBV11-2; abundance: few; CDR3aa: CASSTGSNQPQHF; CDR3nt: TGTGCCAGCAGTACGGGGAGCAATCAGCCCCAGCATTTT
d_gene: TRBD2; j_gene: TRBJ2-1; v_gene: TRBV25-1; abundance: .; CDR3aa: CASPLAGGYNEQFF; CDR3nt: TGTGCCAGCCCCCTAGCGGGGGGGTACAATGAGCAGTTCTTC